The next 27 T cell receptor beta chains were all read from a single sample in a study of CDR3 diversity in severe acne. TCRdb recomputed calls from the PCR reads with MiXCR, one row per CDR3 protein. The sample records 89,000 or so distinct CDR3 sequences, over 45% being singletons. Material: blood. The receptors shown here come from a male donor in good health, serving as a control.

The V gene is TRBV7-6, the J gene TRBJ2-3, with D uncertain. Trimming cost V 5 bases and J 0 bases, with 6 bases left between them. The CDR3 spans 13 residues. From germline, CDR1 is SGHVS and CDR2 FNYEAQ. The CDR3 DNA follows: TGTGCCAGCAGCCCCTTTAGCACAGATACGCAGTATTTT. Protein: CASSPFSTDTQYF.

Comments on this clonotype: Given the absence of the conserved phenylalanine or tryptophan at the CDR3 end, a read error is likely. The chain carries TRBV7-9 and TRBJ2-5, with 7 positions matching TRBD2. CDR3 size: 15 residues. Trimming cost V 5 bases and J 3 bases; bases outside gene matches: 9. Germline CDR1 SEHNR, CDR2 FQNEAQ (reference sequence). The CDR3 loop is CASSQERGYEETQYC. The CDR3 DNA reads as TGTGCCAGCAGCCAAGAGCGGGGATACGAAGAGACCCAGTACTGC.

This chain connects TRBV29-1 to TRBJ2-7; 8 bases align to TRBD2. J gave up 3 bases and V 3 bases, and 7 bases lay outside the gene matches. The CDR3 extends over 14 amino acids. Germline V gene lookup returns CDR1 SQVTM and CDR2 ANQGSEA. The CDR3 is CSVDGAGALYEQYF. CDR3 bases: TGCAGCGTTGATGGAGCGGGAGCCCTCTACGAGCAGTACTTC.

CDR3: CASSAAGLFF. For the CDR3, the DNA is TGTGCCAGCAGCGCCGCGGGGCTGTTTTTT. This chain connects TRBV9 to TRBJ2-2; D might be TRBD2 (5 bases). Germline CDR1 is SGDLS and CDR2 is YYNGEE. The CDR3 runs to 10 residues. Trimming pared 3 bases from V and 13 bases from J, leaving 7 bases between.

This clonotype appeared many times. The genes are TRBV6-5 and TRBJ1-3; TRBD1 matches at 7 bases. The junction had 7 bases not matched to a gene; V was cut back by 0 bases and J by 2 bases. The CDR3 extends over 17 amino acids. CDR1 and CDR2 (germline): MNHEY, SVGAGI. The CDR3 DNA sequence: TGTGCCAGCAGTTACTCAGACAGGGCTATGGCTGGAAACACCATATATTTT. Its translation: CASSYSDRAMAGNTIYF.

CDR3 protein: CASSFLAGGAPDTQYF. The CDR3 nucleotides read TGTGCCAGCAGTTTCCTAGCGGGGGGGGCTCCAGATACGCAGTATTTT. This rearrangement joins TRBV12-3 or TRBV12-4 to TRBJ2-3; 12 nucleotides agree with TRBD2. Unmatched junction bases numbered 5, after V lost 3 bases and J lost 4 bases. This CDR3 contains 16 residues.

This clonotype was detected many times. The CDR3 DNA follows: TGCGCCAGCAGCTTGGAAGTAGGGGGCGAGGGCTTTGGGGCCAACGTCCTGACTTTC. Its translation: CASSLEVGGEGFGANVLTF. This sequence joins TRBV5-1 and TRBJ2-6; the match to TRBD1 covers 7 bases. The ends lost 0 bases at V and 3 bases at J; junction bases unmatched: 12. CDR1 is SGHRS and CDR2 is YFSETQ in the germline V gene. The CDR3 length is 19 residues.

There are many counts of this clonotype. The conserved phenylalanine or tryptophan normally closing the CDR3 is absent here, so this likely arose from a read error. The genes are TRBV3-1 and TRBJ2-7; D unclear. The V end lost 1 base, the J end lost 4 bases, and 2 bases lay between the germline ends. The CDR3 spans 11 residues. Germline assignment: CDR1 LGHDT and CDR2 YNNKEL (reference sequence). CDR3 bases: TGTGCCAGCAGCCAAGGGTACGAGCAGTACTCC. It specifies CASSQGYEQYS.

The V and J genes are TRBV7-9 and TRBJ1-6, with TRBD1 matching over 8 bases. The CDR3 has 14 amino acids. Losses at the gene ends were 5 bases for V and 10 bases for J; bases not matched to a gene: 7. CDR1 and CDR2 (germline): SEHNR, FQNEAQ (reference sequence). The DNA for the CDR3 is TGTGCCAGCAGCCTGGACAGGGCGCGGTCACCCCTCCACTTT. It yields the protein CASSLDRARSPLHF.

The sample holds many counts of this clonotype. The chain combines TRBV4-1 with TRBJ2-7; D gene ambiguous. Germline loops: CDR1 MGHRA, CDR2 YSYEKL. V dropped 5 bases and J dropped 2 bases, with 7 bases sitting between them. CDR3 size: 12 residues. In nucleotides, the CDR3 is TGCGCCAGCAGCGCGGATGCCTACGAGCAGTACTTC. It is translated as CASSADAYEQYF.

This clonotype appeared many times. The chain joins TRBV20-1 to TRBJ1-1; 10 nucleotides align to TRBD1. CDR1 is DFQATT, CDR2 SNEGSKA, per germline (reference sequence). The CDR3 loop spans 15 amino acids. J was trimmed by 1 base and V by 5 bases; bases with no gene match: 7. CDR3 DNA sequence: TGCAGTGCTCCTGGGACAGGGGTCAGGAACACTGAAGCTTTCTTT. It translates to CSAPGTGVRNTEAFF.

As concerns this clonotype: The CDR3 carries no conserved terminal phenylalanine or tryptophan, so it likely arises from a read error. Because the CDR3's place on the DNA is in doubt, the DNA is left out and the CDR3 is given as listed by TCRdb. The chain joins TRBV7-3 to TRBJ2-1; the table's D call, TRBD2, has no DNA check behind it. The CDR3 numbers 17 amino acids, ends counted. From germline, CDR1 is SGHTA and CDR2 FQGTGA. CDR3 sequence reads: CASSLSGPCKSPTMSSC.

This clonotype was seen a single time. Given the absence of the conserved phenylalanine or tryptophan at the CDR3 end, a read error is likely. V usage is TRBV7-2 and J usage is TRBJ1-5; D might be TRBD1 (5 bases). The CDR3 length is 16 residues. V gave up 3 bases and J gave up 1 base, with 13 bases separating them. Germline-derived CDR1 and CDR2 are SGHTA and FQGNSA. Written as DNA, the CDR3 is TGTGCCAGCAGCTTGGGGGGGGGGTTCAGCAATCAGCCCCAGCATCTT. Its protein is CASSLGGGFSNQPQHL.

This clonotype appeared a few times. The chain joins TRBV6-6 to TRBJ1-5; perhaps TRBD1 as D (5 bases). Trimming took off 4 bases at V and 3 bases at J, with 16 bases between the two ends. CDR1 is MNHNY, CDR2 SVGAGI, per germline (reference sequence). The CDR3 totals 16 residues. The CDR3 loop is CASSSPSGVVNQPQHF. The CDR3 region has the DNA TGTGCCAGCAGTTCCCCCTCGGGGGTGGTCAATCAGCCCCAGCATTTT.

This clonotype came up a few times. The V and J genes are TRBV20-1 and TRBJ2-7, with 7 bases fitting TRBD2. The V gene's germline CDR1 is DFQATT and CDR2 SNEGSKA (reference sequence). This CDR3 spans 11 amino acids. CDR3 amino acids: CSHRDGGEQYF. CDR3 in DNA: TGCAGCCACCGGGACGGGGGGGAGCAGTACTTC.

The genes are TRBV7-9 and TRBJ1-4; 10 bases are shared with TRBD1. CDR3 size: 14 residues. The V gene's germline CDR1 is SEHNR and CDR2 FQNEAQ (reference sequence). V dropped 4 bases and J dropped 8; count of bases not matched to a gene: 4. The CDR3 bases are TGTGCCAGCAGCTCCTGGGACAGGGGCGAAAAACTGTTTTTT. Translation gives CASSSWDRGEKLFF.

V is TRBV2 and J is TRBJ1-5; D gene unclear. The germline CDR1 and CDR2 sequences are SNHLY and FYNNEI. The CDR3 has 16 residues. The germline V and J ends were trimmed by 2 bases and 0 bases, with 11 bases remaining between them. CDR3 in DNA: TGTGCCAGCAGTGAATTGTCGGGGTATAGCAATCAGCCCCAGCATTTT. Its protein product is CASSELSGYSNQPQHF.

There are many counts of this clonotype. The chain carries TRBV4-1 and TRBJ2-1, with 14 bases aligning to TRBD2. CDR1 and CDR2 from the germline V gene are MGHRA and YSYEKL. V shed 5 bases, J shed 10 bases, and the junction held 7 bases outside the gene matches. This CDR3 has 15 amino acids. The CDR3, as DNA: TGCGCCAGCAGCGGTGGACTAGCGGGGGGTAGCGAGCAGTTCTTC. Amino acid sequence: CASSGGLAGGSEQFF.

CDR3 nucleotides: TGTGCCAGCAGATTTAGCGGGAGGAATTACGAGCAGTACTTC. Translating gives CASRFSGRNYEQYF. The chain recombines TRBV6-5 with TRBJ2-7; 10 bases match TRBD2. Germline assignment: CDR1 MNHEY and CDR2 SVGAGI. This CDR3 has 14 amino acids. The trim removed 6 bases at V and 4 bases at J, leaving 6 bases unmatched.

This clonotype has ten or more counts. The chain uses TRBV5-1 and TRBJ1-4, with D unclear. The germline V gene has CDR1 SGHRS and CDR2 YFSETQ. V was pared by 4 bases and J by 0 bases, with 10 bases between. This CDR3 region has 15 residues. The chain's CDR3 is CASSNSGTTNEKLFF. The CDR3 region has the DNA TGCGCCAGCAGCAACTCCGGGACAACTAATGAAAAACTGTTTTTT.

This clonotype showed up just a few times. V and J are TRBV25-1 and TRBJ2-5, with a weak D call TRBD2 (6 bases). Germline-derived CDR1 and CDR2 are MGHDK and SYGVNS. V lost 1 base and J lost 2, with 8 bases in between. CDR3 size: 14 residues. CDR3: CASSEWTTQETQYF. The DNA of the CDR3 is TGTGCCAGCAGTGAATGGACTACACAAGAGACCCAGTACTTC.

This clonotype has ten or more counts. The chain combines TRBV7-2 with TRBJ2-5, with 8 positions matching TRBD1. Germline V gene lookup returns CDR1 SGHTA and CDR2 FQGNSA. V was pared by 5 bases and J by 5 bases, with 16 bases of the junction left unmatched. The CDR3 is 17 residues long. The CDR3 protein is CASSGVAGQGIGETQYF. CDR3 in DNA: TGTGCCAGCAGCGGGGTAGCAGGACAGGGTATAGGGGAGACCCAGTACTTC.

This clonotype was seen only a few times. CDR3 residues: CAWSTEGRTEAFF. The CDR3 bases are TGTGCCTGGAGTACGGAGGGGAGGACTGAAGCTTTCTTT. V gene TRBV30 combines with J gene TRBJ1-1, with D possibly being TRBD1 (5 bases). Per the germline V gene, CDR1 is GTSNPN and CDR2 is SVGIG (reference sequence). The CDR3 has 13 amino acids. Between the trimmed V and J ends, which lost 2 bases and 5 bases, there was a span of 12 bases.

This sequence joins TRBV7-9 and TRBJ1-5; TRBD1 matches 9 bases. Germline V lookup: CDR1 SEHNR, CDR2 FQNEAQ (reference sequence). The length of the CDR3 is 15 residues. The J segment lost 7 bases and the V segment lost 9 bases, leaving 13 bases of the junction unmatched. The CDR3 DNA reads as TGTGCCAGTAGTGCGGGACAGGGCGTCGGGCAGCCCCAGCATTTT. Translating gives CASSAGQGVGQPQHF.

V gene TRBV18 combines with J gene TRBJ2-5, with D perhaps TRBD1 or TRBD2 (5 bases each). Germline assignment: CDR1 KGHSH and CDR2 LQKENI. There are 14 residues in the CDR3. The germline V and J ends were trimmed by 6 bases and 5 bases, with 16 bases remaining between them. CDR3 DNA sequence: TGTGCCAGCTCGCGATCCGGGACGGACGAGACCCAGTACTTC. Translation: CASSRSGTDETQYF. The full variable domain, its missing parts supplied by reference TRBV18 and TRBJ2-5, is NAGVMQNPRHLVRRRGQEARLRCSPMKGHSHVYWYRQLPEEGLKFMVYLQKENIIDESGMPKERFSAEFPKEGPSILRIQQVVRGDSAAYFCASSRSGTDETQYFGPGTRLLVL.

This clonotype is a singleton in its sample. The chain couples TRBV11-2 to TRBJ2-7, with unresolved D. Deletions cut 5 bases from V and 6 bases from J, with 14 bases between. The CDR3 sequence is 13 residues long. Germline V gene sequence: CDR1 SGHAT, CDR2 FQNNGV. CDR3 in DNA: TGTGCCAGCAGCCCCCGCACGGGTCGCGAGCAGTACTTC. Translation: CASSPRTGREQYF.

There are a few counts of this clonotype. The chain recombines TRBV29-1 with TRBJ1-1; D gene unclear. CDR3 size: 14 residues. Trimming removed 3 bases from V and 5 bases from J, with 16 bases in between. The V gene's germline CDR1 is SQVTM and CDR2 ANQGSEA. CDR3 residues: CSVEDWRSETEAFF. The CDR3 bases are TGCAGCGTTGAGGACTGGCGGAGTGAGACTGAAGCTTTCTTT.